Presented here are 8 T cell receptor beta chains from one specimen sequenced in a study of CD8 T cells in Susac syndrome. Random hexamers were used to reverse transcribe an amount of about 0.5 to 1 ug RNA. MiXCR, applied by TCRdb to the immunoSEQ multiplex PCR reads, yields one record per CDR3 protein. The sample carries about 140,000 distinct CDR3 sequences, 85% to 95% recorded once. The sample was CD4+ T cells from PBMCs. These receptors were taken from a human donor with Susac syndrome.

This clonotype showed up just once. The J gene is TRBJ2-5, the V gene TRBV4-1; 9 positions agree with TRBD2. Germline-derived CDR1 and CDR2 are MGHRA and YSYEKL. This CDR3 contains 16 residues. Trimming cost V 2 bases and J 4 bases; bases outside gene matches: 8. This chain's CDR3 is CASSQLRSSGIETQYF. In DNA form, the CDR3 reads TGCGCCAGCAGCCAACTCCGATCTAGCGGGATAGAGACCCAGTACTTC.

The chain joins TRBV7-6 to TRBJ2-3, with 9 bases aligning to TRBD1. The trim removed 7 bases at V and 3 bases at J, leaving 5 bases unmatched. The CDR3 length is 14 residues. From germline, CDR1 is SGHVS and CDR2 FNYEAQ. The CDR3 loop reads CASNPTGGTDTQYF. The CDR3 coding sequence is TGTGCCAGCAACCCGACAGGGGGAACAGATACGCAGTATTTT.

V and J are TRBV29-1 and TRBJ2-3; 12 bases align to TRBD2. The CDR3 is made up of 14 amino acids. Germline CDR1 and CDR2: SQVTM and ANQGSEA. Trimming cost V 6 bases and J 5 bases; bases outside gene matches: 6. The CDR3 is CSVPSGGAGDTQYF. CDR3 DNA sequence: TGCAGCGTCCCTAGCGGGGGGGCAGGAGATACGCAGTATTTT.

CDR3 coding DNA: TGCAGTGCTAGATCTGGGACATTCGAAAAACTGTTTTTT. This encodes CSARSGTFEKLFF. The chain has TRBV20-1 and TRBJ1-4; possibly TRBD1 for D (6 bases). Trimming left V 2 bases short and J 8 bases short, with 12 bases between. Germline V CDR1 and CDR2: DFQATT, SNEGSKA (reference sequence). This CDR3 has 13 amino acids.

This clonotype was seen once. The rearrangement links TRBV5-4 to TRBJ2-5; possible D gene TRBD1, 5 bases. V was clipped by 3 bases and J by 4 bases, with 13 bases between them. Germline V gives CDR1 SGHNT, CDR2 YYREEE (reference sequence). The CDR3 sequence is 14 residues long. CDR3 protein: CASSSETALETQYF. The DNA for the CDR3 is TGTGCCAGCAGCTCGGAGACAGCACTAGAGACCCAGTACTTC.

The rearrangement joins TRBV7-9 to TRBJ1-2, with D maybe TRBD1 (6 bases). CDR1 is SEHNR, CDR2 FQNEAQ, per germline (reference sequence). V was shortened by 5 bases and J by 6 bases, with 13 bases between the two germline ends. This CDR3 comprises 13 residues. CDR3 amino acids: CASSEQGSDGYTF. CDR3 sequence (DNA): TGTGCCAGCAGCGAACAGGGATCTGATGGCTACACCTTC.

This rearrangement joins TRBV20-1 to TRBJ2-1; the match to TRBD2 covers 11 bases. The CDR3 sequence is 15 residues long. Trimming removed 6 bases from V and 5 bases from J; junction bases left unmatched: 9. Germline-derived CDR1 and CDR2 are DFQATT and SNEGSKA (reference sequence). CDR3 loop: CSAPPAGLADNEQFF. The CDR3 DNA follows: TGCAGTGCCCCGCCAGCGGGACTAGCGGACAATGAGCAGTTCTTC.

This chain uses TRBV20-1 with TRBJ1-1; 7 nucleotides agree with TRBD1. Losses at the gene ends were 0 bases for V and 3 bases for J; bases not matched to a gene: 4. Germline V CDR1 and CDR2: DFQATT, SNEGSKA (reference sequence). The CDR3 extends over 14 amino acids. The CDR3 DNA reads as TGCAGTGCTAGAGATAGACAGGGCCACACTGAAGCTTTCTTT. It yields the protein CSARDRQGHTEAFF.